These 17 T cell receptor beta chains originate from one sample sequenced in a study of shared clonotypes between healthy human individuals. CD45RO-negative cells were positively selected for CCR7, leaving out terminally differentiated effector memory CD45RA+ cells. The data were produced by immunoSEQ multiplex PCR, yet TCRdb's version contains in-frame clones alone and is incomplete. Of around 2.1 million clones listed, around 93% are singletons. The specimen sequenced was naive CD8+ T cells from PBMCs. All receptors derive from a man younger than 30 in good health. Some clones in this sample may be carry-over from other donors' samples.

V and J are TRBV7-2 and TRBJ2-3, with no clear D. Per the germline V gene, CDR1 is SGHTA and CDR2 is FQGNSA. Trimming took 0 bases from V and 0 from J, leaving 4 bases between them. This CDR3 contains 14 residues. The CDR3 DNA reads TGTGCCAGCAGCTTAGCGGCTAGCACAGATACGCAGTATTTT. Translation gives CASSLAASTDTQYF.

V usage is TRBV27 and J usage is TRBJ2-7; D perhaps matches TRBD1 (5 bases). With 2 bases removed from V and 2 bases from J, the gap between germline ends came to 16 bases. From germline, CDR1 is MNHEY and CDR2 SMNVEV (reference sequence). The CDR3 extends over 16 amino acids. In DNA form, the CDR3 reads TGTGCCAGCAGTTTACTTTCAGGGCAGGGCCCCTACGAGCAGTACTTC. It is translated as CASSLLSGQGPYEQYF.

Points on this clone: The same CDR3 arises from other DNA sequences in this sample as well. This rearrangement joins TRBV29-1 to TRBJ1-5; no clear D gene. The CDR3 contains 13 residues. Trimming removed 4 bases from V and 3 bases from J, with 10 bases in between. Germline V gene sequence: CDR1 SQVTM, CDR2 ANQGSEA. The CDR3 sequence is CSVVTGYNQPQHF. CDR3 sequence (DNA): TGCAGCGTTGTAACCGGCTACAATCAGCCCCAGCATTTT.

This chain connects TRBV29-1 to TRBJ1-1, with D perhaps TRBD1 (6 bases). The germline CDR1 and CDR2 sequences are SQVTM and ANQGSEA. This CDR3 comprises 11 residues. V was cut by 2 bases and J by 10 bases, with 11 bases left in between. In nucleotides, the CDR3 is TGCAGCGTTGAATGGAGGGGGGGAGCTTTCTTT. Its translation is CSVEWRGGAFF.

This clone was counted once. The chain recombines TRBV7-6 with TRBJ2-3; 11 nucleotides agree with TRBD2. The trim removed 5 bases at V and 1 base at J, leaving 8 bases unmatched. CDR3 length: 17 residues. The germline gives CDR1 SGHVS, CDR2 FNYEAQ. The chain's CDR3 is CASSRLTSGSGTDTQYF. CDR3 coding DNA: TGTGCCAGCAGCCGCCTCACTAGCGGGAGTGGCACAGATACGCAGTATTTT.

The V and J genes are TRBV4-1 and TRBJ1-1, with unresolved D. Trimming took 0 bases from V and 0 from J, leaving 14 bases between them. There are 17 residues in the CDR3. In germline, CDR1 is MGHRA, CDR2 YSYEKL. CDR3 region: CASSQDSLRRVNTEAFF. The CDR3 bases are TGCGCCAGCAGCCAAGATTCCCTGCGACGGGTGAACACTGAAGCTTTCTTT.

The CDR3 sequence is CASSIVGLERTDTQYF. The CDR3 nucleotides read TGTGCCAGTAGTATAGTAGGACTGGAACGCACAGATACGCAGTATTTT. The rearrangement links TRBV19 to TRBJ2-3, with D perhaps TRBD2 (5 bases). The CDR3 runs 16 residues. Germline V gene data show CDR1 as LNHDA and CDR2 as SQIVND (reference sequence). V was trimmed by 1 base and J by 1 base, leaving 12 bases between them. The entire variable domain, with the rest obtained from reference TRBV19 and TRBJ2-3, is as follows: DGGITQSPKYLFRKEGQNVTLSCEQNLNHDAMYWYRQDPGQGLRLIYYSQIVNDFQKGDIAEGYSVSREKKESFPLTVTSAQKNPTAFYLCASSIVGLERTDTQYFGPGTRLTVL.

This rearrangement joins TRBV28 to TRBJ1-3, with 7 bases matching TRBD1. V lost 6 bases, J lost 12 bases, and 11 bases stayed unmatched. Germline CDR1 is MDHEN and CDR2 is SYDVKM. This CDR3 has 13 residues. The CDR3 DNA reads TGTGCCAGCAGCCTGCAGGGGGACTATCGCATATATTTT. It is translated as CASSLQGDYRIYF.

V gene TRBV9 combines with J gene TRBJ2-2; 11 bases match TRBD2. V trimming: 1 base; J trimming: 5 bases; junction bases outside the gene matches: 7. Germline V gives CDR1 SGDLS, CDR2 YYNGEE. This CDR3 has 17 amino acids. The CDR3 spells CASSVNSGRARTGELFF. CDR3 DNA: TGTGCCAGCAGCGTAAATAGCGGGAGGGCCCGTACCGGGGAGCTGTTTTTT.

This clone was seen only once. The chain employs TRBV13 and TRBJ1-5, with TRBD1 as a possible D gene (5 bases). The CDR3 length is 16 residues. Between the trimmed V and J ends, which lost 0 bases and 1 base, there was a span of 10 bases. Per germline, CDR1 PRHDT and CDR2 FYEKMQ (reference sequence). CDR3 loop: CASSLGVAGSNQPQHF. The CDR3 coding sequence is TGTGCCAGCAGCTTAGGAGTGGCAGGGAGCAATCAGCCCCAGCATTTT.

The chain links TRBV28 to TRBJ2-3; tentatively, D is TRBD2 (5 bases). Trimming removed 6 bases from V and 5 bases from J, with 24 bases in between. CDR3 size: 17 residues. The germline CDR1 and CDR2 sequences are MDHEN and SYDVKM. The DNA for the CDR3 is TGTGCCAGCAGCTCCCCCGGGGTTAGCTACTATGGAGATACGCAGTATTTT. This codes for CASSSPGVSYYGDTQYF.

This chain links TRBV15 with TRBJ2-1; TRBD2 aligns across 10 bases. The CDR3 extends over 13 amino acids. The trim removed 11 bases at V and 5 bases at J, leaving 6 bases unmatched. Germline V gene lookup returns CDR1 LNHNV and CDR2 YYDKDF (reference sequence). This CDR3 reads CAAGLAAHNEQFF. CDR3 DNA sequence: TGTGCCGCAGGACTAGCGGCTCACAATGAGCAGTTCTTC.

The J gene is TRBJ2-1, the V gene TRBV11-3; 14 bases are shared with TRBD2. The CDR3 contains 17 residues. Looked up from germline, CDR1 is SGHNT and CDR2 is YENEEA. Germline trimming cut 5 bases from V and 6 bases from J; bases unmatched to any gene: 9. The CDR3 DNA reads TGTGCCAGCAGCAGGGGGACTAGCGGGAGAGAAGGCAATGAGCAGTTCTTC. Encoded protein: CASSRGTSGREGNEQFF.

The chain uses TRBV9 and TRBJ2-1; 7 positions match TRBD1. The germline V gene encodes CDR1 SGDLS and CDR2 YYNGEE. V lost 4 bases, J lost 3 bases, and 7 bases stayed unmatched. The length of the CDR3 is 15 residues. The CDR3 DNA reads as TGTGCCAGCAGCCCATCCGGGACAGACTACAATGAGCAGTTCTTC. Its protein product is CASSPSGTDYNEQFF.

This clone was recorded only once. The chain joins TRBV27 to TRBJ2-7; 8 bases match TRBD2. CDR1 is MNHEY and CDR2 is SMNVEV in the germline V gene (reference sequence). The V gene end was trimmed by 3 bases and the J gene end by 5 bases; junction bases not matched to a gene: 9. This CDR3 region has 15 residues. The CDR3 is CASSLNSGSFHEQYF. The CDR3, as DNA: TGTGCCAGCAGTTTGAACAGCGGGAGTTTTCACGAGCAGTACTTC.

V gene TRBV4-3 combines with J gene TRBJ2-5; D might be TRBD1 or TRBD2, each matching 5 bases. CDR1 and CDR2 from the germline V gene are LGHNA and YSLEER. V shed 0 bases and J shed 1 base, with 9 bases lying between them. The CDR3 runs to 15 residues. CDR3 bases: TGCGCCAGCAGCCAAGAGGGACGGACCCAAGAGACCCAGTACTTC. Its protein is CASSQEGRTQETQYF.

This clone has just one count. V is TRBV28 and J is TRBJ2-1; 9 positions agree with TRBD2. Germline V gives CDR1 MDHEN, CDR2 SYDVKM. V shed 3 bases and J 6 bases; nucleotides not matched to a gene: 3. The CDR3 spans 14 residues. DNA for the CDR3: TGTGCCAGCAGTTTGGCTAGCGGGATCAATGAGCAGTTCTTC. It is translated as CASSLASGINEQFF.